This TCR beta chain was sequenced in a study of cytomegalovirus exposure and HLA in healthy donors. Points from the study as a whole: A later analysis reportedly found fewer N-insertions in an Asian-associated ancestry cluster than the roughly 670-donor mean. A further, later analysis showed that HLA-associated TCR beta chains (compared with equally common others) were more clonally expanded.

As for this clone: The antigen is not known.

Both 60 Vbeta primers and 13 Jbeta primers went into the PCR. TCRdb keeps only in-frame clones here, not all; method: immunoSEQ multiplex PCR. The sample consists of 150,000 to 200,000 clones, around 83% of them appearing once. This CDR3 is built from 13 residues. Trimming pared 0 bases from V and 8 bases from J, leaving 8 bases between. Per the germline V gene, CDR1 is PRHDT and CDR2 is FYEKMQ (reference sequence). The sample was PBMCs. The chain has TRBV13 and TRBJ2-1; tentative D call: TRBD2 (5 bases). This TCR derives from a man aged 45-65 years in good health and CMV-seropositive. The CDR3 DNA is TGTGCCAGCAGCTTAGGGGAGGTCGATGAGCAGTTCTTC. As protein: CASSLGEVDEQFF.